Listed below are T cell receptor beta chains from one sample, sequenced in a study of shared clonotypes between healthy human individuals. The data were produced by immunoSEQ multiplex PCR, yet TCRdb's version contains in-frame clones alone and is incomplete. The repertoire holds about 100,000 clones, with roughly two thirds as singletons. Sequencing input: memory CD8+ T cells sorted from blood. Source of these receptors: a woman aged 25 to 39 in good health. CDR3s include the opening cysteine and the closing phenylalanine or tryptophan. Fields, in order: V gene, CDR3 length, CDR3 protein.

v_gene: TRBV6-6; len: 16; CDR3aa: CASSYSRLAGAYEQYF
v_gene: TRBV27; len: 15; CDR3aa: CASSPLLAGVREQYF
v_gene: TRBV7-9; len: 15; CDR3aa: CASSLGYRGFSELFF
v_gene: TRBV5-1; len: 17; CDR3aa: CASSFSGRGRSLHGYTF
v_gene: TRBV11-3; len: 15; CDR3aa: CASSTTSGTADTQYF
v_gene: TRBV2; len: 13; CDR3aa: CATGTGVPYEQYF
v_gene: TRBV19; len: 15; CDR3aa: CASSLGLADYNEQFF
v_gene: TRBV18; len: 16; CDR3aa: CASSPGVRGPHYEQYF
v_gene: TRBV11-3; len: 10; CDR3aa: CASPGLPQHF
v_gene: TRBV7-7; len: 14; CDR3aa: CASSLGTRAGELFF
v_gene: TRBV14; len: 21; CDR3aa: CASSQDYLAGGQLTGDSEQYF
v_gene: TRBV15; len: 14; CDR3aa: CATSSRQGGHGYTF
v_gene: TRBV27; len: 17; CDR3aa: CASSPMDSNSGANVLTF
v_gene: TRBV18; len: 15; CDR3aa: CASSPPGQGVLGYTF
v_gene: TRBV30; len: 12; CDR3aa: CAWAQLSYEQYF
v_gene: TRBV4-1; len: 16; CDR3aa: CASSPTDRGWSDTQYF
v_gene: TRBV6-4; len: 14; CDR3aa: CASSDRASTDTQYF
v_gene: TRBV15; len: 19; CDR3aa: CATSSFRQGALSGANVLTF
v_gene: TRBV27; len: 13; CDR3aa: CASSLRGDYGYTF
v_gene: TRBV19; len: 13; CDR3aa: CASRPGETDTQYF
v_gene: TRBV7-9; len: 15; CDR3aa: CASSSTGHSNQPQHF
v_gene: TRBV6-1; len: 17; CDR3aa: CASSAETSGYSTDTQYF
v_gene: TRBV10-3; len: 13; CDR3aa: CAISVWGDQPQHF
v_gene: TRBV27; len: 14; CDR3aa: CASSLRGFGTEAFF
v_gene: TRBV2; len: 17; CDR3aa: CASSDGTSGKHRGEQYF
v_gene: TRBV6-4; len: 16; CDR3aa: CASSDSSRGDTDTQYF
v_gene: TRBV5-8; len: 15; CDR3aa: CASSLSLAGYNEQFF
v_gene: TRBV7-2; len: 13; CDR3aa: CASSLAGGYEQYF
v_gene: TRBV28; len: 16; CDR3aa: CASSSDTGMSSYEQYF
v_gene: TRBV4-2; len: 17; CDR3aa: CASSQDRGGLAGKKQYF
v_gene: TRBV11-2; len: 17; CDR3aa: CASSLHKGAGYTGELFF
v_gene: TRBV5-6; len: 12; CDR3aa: CASSLGSGELFF
v_gene: TRBV2; len: 16; CDR3aa: CASSFGRGISSYEQYF
v_gene: TRBV29-1; len: 16; CDR3aa: CSVVQRGRFSTDTQYF
v_gene: TRBV7-2; len: 16; CDR3aa: CASSLDPAEGYNEQFF
v_gene: TRBV4-1; len: 15; CDR3aa: CASSQRQGAFYEQYF
v_gene: TRBV2; len: 16; CDR3aa: CASSEKGWDSAYEQYF
v_gene: TRBV7-9; len: 15; CDR3aa: CASSALAGVGYEQYF
v_gene: TRBV28; len: 14; CDR3aa: CASSLDRSNQPQHF